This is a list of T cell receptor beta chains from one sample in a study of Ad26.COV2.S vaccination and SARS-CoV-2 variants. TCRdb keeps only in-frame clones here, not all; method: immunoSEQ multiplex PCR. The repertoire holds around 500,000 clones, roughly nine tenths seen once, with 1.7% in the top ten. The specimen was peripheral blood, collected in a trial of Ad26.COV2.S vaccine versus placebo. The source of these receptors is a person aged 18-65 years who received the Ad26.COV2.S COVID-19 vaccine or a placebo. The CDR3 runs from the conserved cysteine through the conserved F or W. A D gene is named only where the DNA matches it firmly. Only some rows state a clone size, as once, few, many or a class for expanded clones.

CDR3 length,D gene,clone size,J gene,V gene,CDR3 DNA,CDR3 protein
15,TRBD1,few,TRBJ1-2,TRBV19,TGTGCCAGTACCCCGGACAGGGGCTTTGTTGGTGGCTACACCTTC,CASTPDRGFVGGYTF
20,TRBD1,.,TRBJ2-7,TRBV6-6,TGTGCCAGCAGCCGAACGGGAACAGGGGGCGGCTCGACCCGTTCCTACGAGCAGTACTTC,CASSRTGTGGGSTRSYEQYF
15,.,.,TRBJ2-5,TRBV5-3,TGTGCCAGAAGCTGGGTTATGTGCCGGAGGGAGACCCAGTACTTC,CARSWVMCRRETQYF
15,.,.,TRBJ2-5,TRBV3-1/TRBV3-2,TGTGCCAGCAGCCAAAGGCCAGGGCGACAAGAGACCCAGTACTTC,CASSQRPGRQETQYF
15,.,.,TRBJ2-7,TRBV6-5,TGTGCCAGCAGTTACTCGGCGGGAACCGTTAGCGAGCAGTACTTC,CASSYSAGTVSEQYF
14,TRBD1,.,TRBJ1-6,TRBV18,TGTGCCAGCTCTTGGGACAGGGGAAATTCACCCCTCCACTTT,CASSWDRGNSPLHF
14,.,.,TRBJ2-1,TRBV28,TGTGCCAGCAGCAAGGGGGGTCGGTACAATGAGCAGTTCTTC,CASSKGGRYNEQFF
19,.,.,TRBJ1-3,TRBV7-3,TGTGCCAGCAGCCGACATGGACGGGCCGTTCACTTCTCTGGAAACACCATATATTTT,CASSRHGRAVHFSGNTIYF
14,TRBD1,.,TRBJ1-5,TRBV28,TGTGCCGCCTTAGGGGGACAGGGGAATCAGCCCCAGCATTTT,CAALGGQGNQPQHF
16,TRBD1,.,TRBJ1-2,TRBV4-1,TGCGCCAGCAGCCGTTTGACAGGGGACCTGAACTATGGCTACACCTTC,CASSRLTGDLNYGYTF
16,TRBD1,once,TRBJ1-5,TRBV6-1,TGTGCCAGCAGTGAAACGGGACAGGGGGCGAATCAGCCCCAGCATTTT,CASSETGQGANQPQHF
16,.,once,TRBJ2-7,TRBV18,TGTGCCAGCTCACCAACCACAGGAGTGGCGTCCTCCGAGCAGTACTTC,CASSPTTGVASSEQYF
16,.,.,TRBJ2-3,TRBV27,TGTGCCAGCAGTCCCAGACACGTCAGGAGCACAGATACGCAGTATTTT,CASSPRHVRSTDTQYF
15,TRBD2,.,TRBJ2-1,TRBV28,TGTGCCAGCAGCCGCGGGAGGGCCGGGAACAATGAGCAGTTCTTC,CASSRGRAGNNEQFF
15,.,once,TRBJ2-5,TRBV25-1,TGTGCCAGCAGTGATATGGGGACAAGACAAGAGACCCAGTACTTC,CASSDMGTRQETQYF
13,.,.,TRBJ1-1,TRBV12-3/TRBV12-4,TGTGCCAGCAGTAGAATTTTATCTCCTGAAGCTTTCTTT,CASSRILSPEAFF
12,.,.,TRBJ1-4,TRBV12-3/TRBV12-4,TGTGCCAGCAGTCCGGACAGTGAAAAACTGTTTTTT,CASSPDSEKLFF
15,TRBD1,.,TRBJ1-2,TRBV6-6,TGTGCCAGCAGTTATCTCCAGGGGGCGAGCTATGGCTACACCTTC,CASSYLQGASYGYTF